Detailed here is one T cell receptor beta chain. The target antigen is unknown. Germline V gene sequence: CDR1 LNHNV, CDR2 YYDKDF (reference sequence). The CDR3 spans 14 residues. With 0 bases removed from V and 4 bases from J, the gap between germline ends came to 9 bases. For TCR beta, libraries came from iRepertoire HTBI primers and Arm-PCR of CDR3 regions. TCRdb fed the multiplex PCR reads into MiXCR, producing one record per CDR3 protein. This sample has 350,000 to 500,000 distinct CDR3 sequences, with about 17% found just once. Time point defined: newly diagnosed GD, antithyroid drugs for less than 3 months. Construction of the TCR library relied on RNA isolated from PBMCs. These data come from a study of regulatory T cells in long-lasting Graves disease. Study results and limitations: Among samples with persistent disease, TRBV28, TRBJ1-2 and TRBJ2-5 were favored.

These records were also assigned to another study, of T cells in Graves' hyperthyroidism and ophthalmopathy. From that paper: Exclusion criteria comprised uncontrolled infection, other autoimmune disease, pregnancy or lactation. HTBI primers drove first-round RT-PCR of the TCR CDR3.

The receptor's source is a woman in her thirties with Graves disease. The rearrangement links TRBV15 to TRBJ2-5; D call uncertain. The material sequenced was peripheral blood mononuclear cells (PBMCs), taken at new diagnosis, from a patient treated with antithyroid drugs. CDR3 coding DNA: TGTGCCACCAGCAGAGACAAGGGAAGAGAGACCCAGTACTTC. This sequence encodes CATSRDKGRETQYF.